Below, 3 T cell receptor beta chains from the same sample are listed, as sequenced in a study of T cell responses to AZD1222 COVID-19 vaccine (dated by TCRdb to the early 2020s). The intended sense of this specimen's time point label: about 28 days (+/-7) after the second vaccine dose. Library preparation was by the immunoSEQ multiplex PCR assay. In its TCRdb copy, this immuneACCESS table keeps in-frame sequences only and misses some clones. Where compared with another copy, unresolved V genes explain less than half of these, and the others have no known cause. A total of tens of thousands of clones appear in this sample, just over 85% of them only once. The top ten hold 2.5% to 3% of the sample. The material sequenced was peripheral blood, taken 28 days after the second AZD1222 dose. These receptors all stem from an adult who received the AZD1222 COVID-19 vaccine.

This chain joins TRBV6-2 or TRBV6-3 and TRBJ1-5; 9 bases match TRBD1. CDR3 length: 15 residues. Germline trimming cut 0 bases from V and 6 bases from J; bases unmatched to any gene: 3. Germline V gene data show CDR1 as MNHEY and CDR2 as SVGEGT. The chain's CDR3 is CASSYSQGAIQPQHF. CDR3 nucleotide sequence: TGTGCCAGCAGTTACTCACAGGGGGCCATTCAGCCCCAGCATTTT.

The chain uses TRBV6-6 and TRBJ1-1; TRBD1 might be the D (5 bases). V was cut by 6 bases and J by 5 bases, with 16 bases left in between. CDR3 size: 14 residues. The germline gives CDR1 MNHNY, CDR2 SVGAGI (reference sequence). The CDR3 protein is CASSPQGARTEAFF. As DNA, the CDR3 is TGTGCCAGCAGCCCTCAAGGGGCTCGGACTGAAGCTTTCTTT.

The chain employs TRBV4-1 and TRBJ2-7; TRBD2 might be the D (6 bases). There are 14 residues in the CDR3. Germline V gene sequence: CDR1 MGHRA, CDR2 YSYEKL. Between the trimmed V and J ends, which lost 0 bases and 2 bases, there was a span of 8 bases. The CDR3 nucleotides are TGCGCCAGCAGCCAAGACCCGGGGGCCTACGAGCAGTACTTC. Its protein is CASSQDPGAYEQYF.